The 25 T cell receptor beta chains presented below share a single source sample, sequenced in a study of OX40 agonist ivuxolimab in advanced cancers. Sequencing used immunoSEQ multiplex PCR; TCRdb keeps in-frame clones, though not all of them. This table holds under 15,000 clones, 84% found once. Sequenced here: CD4+ or CD8+ T cells sorted from blood, sampled in a trial of the OX40 agonist ivuxolimab. The source of these receptors is an adult with an advanced solid tumor such as melanoma, head and neck, liver or kidney cancer.

The V gene is TRBV9, the J gene TRBJ1-1; 7 bases are a match to TRBD1. This CDR3 has 13 amino acids. The ends lost 4 bases at V and 7 bases at J; junction bases unmatched: 7. The germline CDR1 and CDR2 sequences are SGDLS and YYNGEE. This CDR3 reads CASSQMDRHEAFF. The CDR3 DNA sequence: TGTGCCAGCAGCCAAATGGACAGGCATGAAGCTTTCTTT.

The chain uses TRBV15 and TRBJ2-1, with 9 nucleotides matching TRBD1. The CDR3 totals 15 residues. With V trimmed by 3 bases and J by 9 bases, 9 bases remained unmatched. CDR1 and CDR2 from the germline V gene are LNHNV and YYDKDF (reference sequence). The CDR3 protein is CATSRGQGEVGEQFF. CDR3 sequence (DNA): TGTGCCACCAGCAGGGGACAGGGAGAAGTGGGTGAGCAGTTCTTC.

This clone was seen only once. The gene calls are TRBV7-9 and TRBJ1-1; D remains unclear. V was clipped by 5 bases and J by 5 bases, with 6 bases between them. The germline V gene encodes CDR1 SEHNR and CDR2 FQNEAQ (reference sequence). There are 11 residues in the CDR3. As DNA, the CDR3 is TGTGCCAGCAGCCGATGGACTGAAGCTTTCTTT. Protein: CASSRWTEAFF.

This chain uses TRBV19 with TRBJ2-7; tentatively, D is TRBD2 (6 bases). This CDR3 is 14 amino acids long. Trimming removed 8 bases at V and 2 bases at J, with 16 bases between. Per the germline V gene, CDR1 is LNHDA and CDR2 is SQIVND (reference sequence). Here the CDR3 reads CASDTGVPPYEQYF. The CDR3 DNA is TGTGCCAGTGACACGGGGGTCCCCCCCTACGAGCAGTACTTC.

On this clone itself: Other DNA sequences in the same sample also yield this CDR3. CDR3 sequence (DNA): TGTGCCAGCGAACTAGCGGGAGTGGAGGAGCAGTACTTC. This codes for CASELAGVEEQYF. The V call is TRBV28, the J call TRBJ2-7; TRBD2 matches 11 bases. This CDR3 is 13 amino acids long. J was trimmed by 7 bases and V by 8 bases; bases with no gene match: 7. CDR1 and CDR2 (germline): MDHEN, SYDVKM.

The chain links TRBV7-2 to TRBJ1-6; TRBD1 is a possible D gene (6 bases). This CDR3 has 17 residues. Germline assignment: CDR1 SGHTA and CDR2 FQGNSA. Trimming took off 3 bases at V and 0 bases at J, with 12 bases between the two ends. This CDR3 is CASSLDRTISYNSPLHF. CDR3 nucleotide sequence: TGTGCCAGCAGCTTGGACAGAACAATCTCCTATAATTCACCCCTCCACTTT. Filled out from reference TRBV7-2 and TRBJ1-6, the complete variable domain reads GAGVSQSPSNKVTEKGKDVELRCDPISGHTALYWYRQSLGQGLEFLIYFQGNSAPDKSGLPSDRFSAERTGGSVSTLTIQRTQQEDSAVYLCASSLDRTISYNSPLHFGNGTRLTVT.

The V and J genes are TRBV27 and TRBJ2-7, with a weak D call TRBD2 (5 bases). V was pared by 5 bases and J by 1 base, with 15 bases between. Germline lookup yields CDR1 MNHEY and CDR2 SMNVEV (reference sequence). CDR3 length equals 15 residues. CDR3 sequence: CASSPVGVWSYEQYF. Written as DNA, the CDR3 is TGTGCCAGCAGTCCCGTCGGGGTATGGTCCTACGAGCAGTACTTC.

The chain combines TRBV19 with TRBJ2-1, with 8 nucleotides matching TRBD2. CDR1 is LNHDA, CDR2 SQIVND, per germline (reference sequence). Trimming at V came to 1 base and at J to 7 bases, leaving 3 bases not matched to a gene. The CDR3 runs 14 residues. DNA for the CDR3: TGTGCCAGTAGTATAGCGGGAGGGCCTAATGAGCAGTTCTTC. Translating gives CASSIAGGPNEQFF.

This chain uses TRBV7-8 with TRBJ2-1, with D unclear. CDR1 and CDR2 from the germline V gene are SGHVS and FQNEAQ. Trimming shortened V by 8 bases and J by 3 bases, and 8 bases separated the two germline ends. The length of the CDR3 is 12 residues. The CDR3 DNA reads as TGTGCCAGCGGTGGAATCTACAATGAGCAGTTCTTC. Protein product: CASGGIYNEQFF.

The chain employs TRBV6-1 and TRBJ2-1; 7 nucleotides agree with TRBD2. Per germline, CDR1 MNHNS and CDR2 SASEGT. The CDR3 spans 13 residues. V was pared by 3 bases and J by 7 bases, with 3 bases of the junction left unmatched. The CDR3, as DNA: TGTGCCAGCAGTGACCTAGCGGAGAATGAGCAGTTCTTC. This translates into CASSDLAENEQFF.

This clone is a singleton in its sample. Here the CDR3 reads CASSYQAHTEAFF. The CDR3 bases are TGTGCCAGCAGCTATCAGGCCCACACTGAAGCTTTCTTT. The J gene is TRBJ1-1, the V gene TRBV7-6; D remains unclear. The CDR3 totals 13 residues. The germline gives CDR1 SGHVS, CDR2 FNYEAQ. The ends were cut back, 4 bases at V and 3 bases at J, with 9 bases in the middle.

The V gene is TRBV7-3, the J gene TRBJ2-1, with D possibly matching TRBD2 (6 bases). CDR1 SGHTA and CDR2 FQGTGA come from the germline V gene. Trimming took off 5 bases at V and 8 bases at J, with 16 bases between the two ends. This CDR3 region has 14 residues. The CDR3 spells CASSPDGSVDEQFF. The CDR3 DNA follows: TGTGCCAGCAGCCCCGACGGGAGCGTCGATGAGCAGTTCTTC.

CDR3 sequence: CASSDRASTDTQYF. CDR3 nucleotide sequence: TGTGCCAGCAGTGACAGGGCCAGCACAGATACGCAGTATTTT. The chain uses TRBV6-4 and TRBJ2-3; D is unclear. Trimming took 2 bases from V and 0 from J, leaving 6 bases between them. The CDR3 extends over 14 amino acids. Looked up from germline, CDR1 is MRHNA and CDR2 is SNTAGT.

The V and J genes are TRBV15 and TRBJ2-5, with D tentatively TRBD1 or TRBD2 (5 bases each). Trimming cost V 1 base and J 2 bases, with 11 bases left between them. CDR3 length: 15 amino acids. Germline V lookup: CDR1 LNHNV, CDR2 YYDKDF (reference sequence). The CDR3, as DNA: TGTGCCACCAGCAGAGGGACATCGGGACAAGAGACCCAGTACTTC. Translation: CATSRGTSGQETQYF.

The rearrangement uses TRBV5-8 and TRBJ1-1, with D possibly matching TRBD1 (5 bases). Germline-derived CDR1 and CDR2 are SGHTS and YDEGEE. V was pared by 9 bases and J by 1 base, with 22 bases between. The CDR3 length is 16 residues. CDR3 sequence reads: CATPRWPGIGNTEAFF. The CDR3 bases are TGTGCCACCCCCCGTTGGCCAGGGATCGGGAACACTGAAGCTTTCTTT. Full variable domain (outside the CDR3, taken from reference TRBV5-8 and TRBJ1-1): EAGVTQSPTHLIKTRGQQATLRCSPISGHTSVYWYQQALGLGLQFLLWYDEGEERNRGNFPPRFSGRQFPNYSSELNVNALELEDSALYLCATPRWPGIGNTEAFFGQGTRLTVV.

A single count supports this clone. This sequence joins TRBV11-2 and TRBJ2-3, with 8 bases lining up with TRBD2. Trimming removed 5 bases from V and 6 bases from J; junction bases left unmatched: 19. Germline-derived CDR1 and CDR2 are SGHAT and FQNNGV. The CDR3 is 18 residues long. CDR3 loop: CASSLTEFSGSDGDTQYF. The CDR3 DNA follows: TGTGCCAGCAGCCTTACTGAATTCAGCGGGAGCGACGGGGATACGCAGTATTTT.

The V gene is TRBV6-6, the J gene TRBJ2-1, with 8 bases aligning to TRBD2. V was clipped by 5 bases and J by 8 bases; unmatched bases: 8. Germline lookup yields CDR1 MNHNY and CDR2 SVGAGI (reference sequence). The length of the CDR3 is 14 residues. The CDR3 protein is CASSPQRGTDEQFF. CDR3 in DNA: TGTGCCAGCAGTCCCCAGCGGGGGACGGATGAGCAGTTCTTC.

This chain connects TRBV10-2 to TRBJ1-1; D is unresolved. This CDR3 is 18 amino acids long. Germline assignment: CDR1 WSHSY and CDR2 SAAADI. V was clipped by 3 bases and J by 3 bases, with 23 bases between them. CDR3 region: CASSDLLGGSEADTEAFF. In DNA, the CDR3 is TGCGCCAGCAGTGATCTTTTGGGTGGTAGTGAGGCAGACACTGAAGCTTTCTTT.

The chain employs TRBV28 and TRBJ2-7; 12 bases agree with TRBD2. The CDR3 has 15 amino acids. Germline assignment: CDR1 MDHEN and CDR2 SYDVKM. V was pared by 8 bases and J by 7 bases, with 12 bases of the junction left unmatched. The CDR3 protein is CASSSRTSGIGEQYF. CDR3 in DNA: TGTGCCAGCTCCTCTAGGACTAGCGGGATAGGGGAGCAGTACTTC.

This clone was observed once. J is TRBJ2-1 and V is TRBV11-3, with 7 nucleotides matching TRBD2. The germline V gene has CDR1 SGHNT and CDR2 YENEEA. V lost 1 base to trimming and J lost 4 bases; unmatched junction nucleotides: 4. The CDR3 is 15 amino acids. In DNA, the CDR3 is TGTGCCAGCAGCTTAGGACTAGCCGATTACAATGAGCAGTTCTTC. Residues: CASSLGLADYNEQFF.

The rearrangement joins TRBV5-6 to TRBJ1-1; no definite D call. V gave up 0 bases and J gave up 3 bases, with 3 bases separating them. The CDR3 is made up of 12 amino acids. In germline, CDR1 is SGHDT, CDR2 YYEEEE. The CDR3 region has the DNA TGTGCCAGCAGCTTGGCTGACACTGAAGCTTTCTTT. This encodes CASSLADTEAFF.

This chain links TRBV28 with TRBJ1-1; D not resolved. The CDR3 has 14 residues. Germline CDR1 MDHEN, CDR2 SYDVKM. V lost 5 bases to trimming and J lost 1 base, with 11 bases between them. The CDR3 loop reads CASSPDTENTEAFF. CDR3 in DNA: TGTGCCAGCAGTCCCGACACCGAGAACACTGAAGCTTTCTTT.

The chain carries TRBV11-2 and TRBJ2-7; 11 bases fit TRBD2. Germline-derived CDR1 and CDR2 are SGHAT and FQNNGV. J was trimmed by 5 bases and V by 3 bases; bases with no gene match: 9. The CDR3 has 16 residues. CDR3 in amino acids: CASSFLAGGRLDEQYF. CDR3 DNA sequence: TGTGCCAGCAGCTTCCTAGCGGGAGGCCGCTTGGACGAGCAGTACTTC.

This clone was found a few times. The rearrangement links TRBV5-6 to TRBJ2-7; D uncertain. The CDR3 length is 14 residues. The V end was cut by 0 bases, the J end by 8 bases, with 15 bases between. The germline gives CDR1 SGHDT, CDR2 YYEEEE. This chain's CDR3 is CASSLAATPRKQYF. As DNA, the CDR3 is TGTGCCAGCAGCTTGGCTGCGACCCCCAGAAAGCAGTACTTC.

The genes are TRBV7-9 and TRBJ1-2; possible D gene TRBD1, 6 bases. Looked up from germline, CDR1 is SEHNR and CDR2 is FQNEAQ (reference sequence). Trimming pared 10 bases from V and 7 bases from J, leaving 16 bases between. This CDR3 is 12 amino acids long. The CDR3 loop is CAIEGGAGGYTF. The CDR3 DNA sequence: TGTGCCATCGAGGGGGGGGCTGGTGGCTACACCTTC.